This TCR beta chain was found in a study of early T cells in non-severe SARS-CoV-2 infection (dated by TCRdb to the early 2020s). A note on the overall study: Bulk RNA from unsorted whole blood was used for TCR sequencing, so alpha and beta chains could not be paired.

Library preparation used 5' RACE. Sequencing was performed on a NextSeq 500. Unique molecular identifiers were attached to individual cDNA molecules in the TCR library protocol so that sequencing error and PCR bias could be corrected. Both TCR alpha and beta chains were sequenced, and tight co-correlation was observed between alpha and beta sequence abundances in each sample. Per the source publication's procedure: Decombinator V4 was used to annotate the V gene, J gene and CDR3 of the TCR sequences. TCRs were defined as expanded if a significant change between any two time points was detected under a Poisson model with p below 0.0001. Abundances of TCRs were expressed as counts per million after normalisation to the total number of TCRs sequenced in each sample. MAIT TCRs were defined by TRAV1-2 paired with TRAJ12, TRAJ20 or TRAJ33, and iNKT TCRs by TRAV10 paired with TRAJ18. A search of VDJdb, accessed on 1 November 2021, was run for TCRs annotated to CMV, EBV and SARS-CoV-2, with TCRs annotated for multiple antigens excluded. The public sequencing data were trimmed at Q25 with fastp and processed into clonotypes with MiXCR by TCRdb, which kept only in-frame beta chains. Merged by CDR3 protein, the rows form single entries marked with the most common genes and DNA. The authors' filters were not applied to this entry. The sample table contains about 84,000 distinct CDR3 sequences; only one count was recorded for 9% to 14% of them. Clones ranked in the top ten supply less than 3% of the sample.

The CDR3 holds 14 amino acids from the cysteine to the phenylalanine. Solely the CDR3 DNA is kept, with 42 bases framed from the first base. Clipping removes 6 bases from V and 7 bases from J, with 9 as the unmatched junction base count. Ten or more counts support this clonotype. It lacks a known antigen. The input lacks base qualities; no much larger clone sits a single base away. Overall results and qualifications from the work: VDJdb matching was skewed toward anti-spike CD8 responses and likely underestimated virus-specific expansions, missing private and CD4 specificities.

The study was a case-control design nested within a healthcare worker cohort in London, UK, with weekly nasopharyngeal swab PCR tests and blood sampling. Healthcare workers were recruited between 23 and 31 March 2020, during the week of the UK lockdown, and were followed weekly for up to about 15 weeks. Material for sequencing was whole blood. Rearrangement joined TRBV12-3 or TRBV12-4 to TRBJ1-5; the junction holds 7 bases that match TRBD1. The receptor was isolated from an adult who was a healthcare worker with PCR-confirmed SARS-CoV-2 infection or an uninfected control (not recorded which). The DNA is as follows: TGTGCCAGCAGGTCGACAGGGAGTGGGCAGCCCCAGCATTTT. This gives the protein CASRSTGSGQPQHF.